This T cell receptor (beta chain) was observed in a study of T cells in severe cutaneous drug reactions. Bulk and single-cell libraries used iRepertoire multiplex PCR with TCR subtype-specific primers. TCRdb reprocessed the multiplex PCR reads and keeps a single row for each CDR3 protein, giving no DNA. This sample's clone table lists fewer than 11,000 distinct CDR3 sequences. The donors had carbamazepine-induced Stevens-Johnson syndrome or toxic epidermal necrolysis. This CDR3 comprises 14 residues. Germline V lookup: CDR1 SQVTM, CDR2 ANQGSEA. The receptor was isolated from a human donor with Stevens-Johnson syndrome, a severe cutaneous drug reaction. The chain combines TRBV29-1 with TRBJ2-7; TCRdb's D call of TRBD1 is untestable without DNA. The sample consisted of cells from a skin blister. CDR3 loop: CSVQGETGAYEQYF.